A selection of T cell receptor beta chains follows, all from one sample in a study of T cells in Graves' hyperthyroidism and ophthalmopathy. MiXCR, applied by TCRdb to the multiplex PCR reads, yields one record per CDR3 protein. The table includes about 360,000 distinct CDR3 sequences, 20% to 25% detected once. The material sequenced was blood. The origin of the receptors is a man aged 45 to 65 with Graves' hyperthyroidism. CDR3s include the opening cysteine and the closing phenylalanine or tryptophan. The order of the fields is CDR3 protein, V gene, clone size, J gene. Clone size appears in some rows only: once, few, many, or a class for an expanded clone.

CDR3 protein: CASSSPPGGERKQETQYF
V gene: TRBV11-3
clone size: many
J gene: TRBJ2-5

CDR3 protein: CSARALAAEAFF
V gene: TRBV20-1
clone size: NA
J gene: TRBJ1-1

CDR3 protein: CSARKGLAGVYGEQFF
V gene: TRBV20-1
clone size: few
J gene: TRBJ2-1

CDR3 protein: CASSHPVAGADYEQYF
V gene: TRBV7-9
clone size: NA
J gene: TRBJ2-7

CDR3 protein: CATSLAGATDTQYF
V gene: TRBV12-3/TRBV12-4
clone size: many
J gene: TRBJ2-3

CDR3 protein: CASRGTGDEQYF
V gene: TRBV19
clone size: NA
J gene: TRBJ2-7

CDR3 protein: CASSVAPGHGYTF
V gene: TRBV9
clone size: NA
J gene: TRBJ1-2

CDR3 protein: CASSPLAADTQYF
V gene: TRBV2
clone size: NA
J gene: TRBJ2-3

CDR3 protein: CSATGQGGNTEAFF
V gene: TRBV20-1
clone size: many
J gene: TRBJ1-1

CDR3 protein: CSARDIGGRSEAKNIQYF
V gene: TRBV20-1
clone size: NA
J gene: TRBJ2-4

CDR3 protein: CASSLTGLHQPQHF
V gene: TRBV28
clone size: many
J gene: TRBJ1-5

CDR3 protein: CATSDLYEQFF
V gene: TRBV24-1
clone size: NA
J gene: TRBJ2-1

CDR3 protein: CAIKGAGTGSYNEQFF
V gene: TRBV10-3
clone size: NA
J gene: TRBJ2-1

CDR3 protein: CASTRYNEQFF
V gene: TRBV27
clone size: many
J gene: TRBJ2-1

CDR3 protein: CSARDPASGDYNEQFF
V gene: TRBV20-1
clone size: few
J gene: TRBJ2-1

CDR3 protein: CASRPGPNTEAFF
V gene: TRBV7-9
clone size: few
J gene: TRBJ1-1

CDR3 protein: CASSGATGEAIPTSSSTDTQYF
V gene: TRBV28
clone size: many
J gene: TRBJ2-3

CDR3 protein: CASGLVLQGLSNTEAFF
V gene: TRBV12-5
clone size: many
J gene: TRBJ1-1

CDR3 protein: CAWTGGMYGYTF
V gene: TRBV30
clone size: NA
J gene: TRBJ1-2

CDR3 protein: CASSSSTGGLNTIYF
V gene: TRBV11-2
clone size: NA
J gene: TRBJ1-3

CDR3 protein: CASTGQASSYEQYF
V gene: TRBV2
clone size: many
J gene: TRBJ2-7

CDR3 protein: CASNQDGGGTTNYGYTF
V gene: TRBV6-1
clone size: NA
J gene: TRBJ1-2

CDR3 protein: CASRVSSYEQYF
V gene: TRBV2
clone size: many
J gene: TRBJ2-7

CDR3 protein: CASSANRAGDPYEQYF
V gene: TRBV9
clone size: NA
J gene: TRBJ2-7

CDR3 protein: CASSSIPFNEQFF
V gene: TRBV7-3
clone size: NA
J gene: TRBJ2-1

CDR3 protein: CASSYEAGNSPLHF
V gene: TRBV3-1
clone size: many
J gene: TRBJ1-6